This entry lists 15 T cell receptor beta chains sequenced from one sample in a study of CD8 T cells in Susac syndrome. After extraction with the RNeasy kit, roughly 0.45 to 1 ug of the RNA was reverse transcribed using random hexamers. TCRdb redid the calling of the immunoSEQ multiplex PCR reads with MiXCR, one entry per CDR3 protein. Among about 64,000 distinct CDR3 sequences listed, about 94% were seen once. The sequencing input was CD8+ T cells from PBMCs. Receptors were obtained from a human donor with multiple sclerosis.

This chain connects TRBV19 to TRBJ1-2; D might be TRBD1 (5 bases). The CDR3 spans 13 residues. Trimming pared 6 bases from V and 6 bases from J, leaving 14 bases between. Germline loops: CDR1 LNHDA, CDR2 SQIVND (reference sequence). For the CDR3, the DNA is TGTGCCAGTAGCGACTGGGACCAAGATGGCTACACCTTC. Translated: CASSDWDQDGYTF.

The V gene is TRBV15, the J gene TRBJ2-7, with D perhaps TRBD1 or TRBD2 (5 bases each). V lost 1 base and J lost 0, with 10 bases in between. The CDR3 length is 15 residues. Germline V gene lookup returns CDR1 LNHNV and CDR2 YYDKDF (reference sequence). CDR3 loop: CATSRGGALSYEQYF. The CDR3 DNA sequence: TGTGCCACCAGCAGAGGAGGGGCCCTCTCCTACGAGCAGTACTTC.

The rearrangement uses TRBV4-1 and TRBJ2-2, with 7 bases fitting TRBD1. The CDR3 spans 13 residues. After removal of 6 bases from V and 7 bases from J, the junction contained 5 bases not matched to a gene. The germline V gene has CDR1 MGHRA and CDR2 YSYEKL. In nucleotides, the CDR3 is TGCGCCAGCAGAACAGGGGTCGGCGGGGAGCTGTTTTTT. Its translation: CASRTGVGGELFF.

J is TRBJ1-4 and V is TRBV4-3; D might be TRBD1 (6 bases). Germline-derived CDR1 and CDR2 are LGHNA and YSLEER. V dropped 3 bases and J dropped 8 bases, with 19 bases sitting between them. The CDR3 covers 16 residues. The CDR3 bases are TGCGCCAGCAGCCAGGGAACAGGGAATCTCGAGGAAAAACTGTTTTTT. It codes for CASSQGTGNLEEKLFF.

CDR3 region: CASTRTPPTPTDTQYF. The CDR3 DNA reads as TGCGCCAGCACTCGAACCCCCCCCACTCCGACAGATACGCAGTATTTT. The V and J genes are TRBV5-1 and TRBJ2-3; D gene uncertain. Deletions cut 6 bases from V and 3 bases from J, with 20 bases between. The CDR3 sequence is 16 residues long. The germline V gene has CDR1 SGHRS and CDR2 YFSETQ. The full variable domain, in which reference TRBV5-1 and TRBJ2-3 provide the parts outside the CDR3, is KAGVTQTPRYLIKTRGQQVTLSCSPISGHRSVSWYQQTPGQGLQFLFEYFSETQRNKGNFPGRFSGRQFSNSRSEMNVSTLELGDSALYLCASTRTPPTPTDTQYFGPGTRLTVL.

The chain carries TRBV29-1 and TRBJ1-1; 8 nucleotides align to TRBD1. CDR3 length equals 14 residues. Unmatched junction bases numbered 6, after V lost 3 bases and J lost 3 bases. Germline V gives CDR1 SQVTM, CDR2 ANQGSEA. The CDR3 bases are TGCAGCGTTGAGGGATGGACAGGGCACACTGAAGCTTTCTTT. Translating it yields CSVEGWTGHTEAFF.

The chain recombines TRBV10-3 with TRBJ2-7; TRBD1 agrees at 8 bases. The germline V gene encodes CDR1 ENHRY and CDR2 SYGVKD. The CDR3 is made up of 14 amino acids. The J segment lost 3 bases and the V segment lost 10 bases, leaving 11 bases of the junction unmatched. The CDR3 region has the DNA TGTGCCACCACCCACTGGACAGGGAGCTACGAGCAGTACTTC. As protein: CATTHWTGSYEQYF.

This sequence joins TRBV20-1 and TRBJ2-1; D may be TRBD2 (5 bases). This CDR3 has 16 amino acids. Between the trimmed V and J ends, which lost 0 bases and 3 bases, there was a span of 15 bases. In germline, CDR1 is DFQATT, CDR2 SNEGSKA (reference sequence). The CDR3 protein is CSARDRFSSNYNEQFF. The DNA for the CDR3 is TGCAGTGCTAGAGATAGGTTCTCTAGCAACTACAATGAGCAGTTCTTC.

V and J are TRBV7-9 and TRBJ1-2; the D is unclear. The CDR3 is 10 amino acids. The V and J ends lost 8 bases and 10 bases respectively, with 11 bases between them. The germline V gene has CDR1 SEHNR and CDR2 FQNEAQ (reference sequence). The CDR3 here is CASRIIYYTF. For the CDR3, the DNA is TGTGCCAGCCGGATTATCTACTACACCTTC.

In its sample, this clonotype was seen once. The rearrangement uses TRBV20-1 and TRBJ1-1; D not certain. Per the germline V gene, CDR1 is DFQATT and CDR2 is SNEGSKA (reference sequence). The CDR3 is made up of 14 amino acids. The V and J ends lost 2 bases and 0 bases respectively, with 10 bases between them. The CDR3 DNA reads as TGCAGTGCTAGACAGATAGTCATGAACACTGAAGCTTTCTTT. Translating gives CSARQIVMNTEAFF.

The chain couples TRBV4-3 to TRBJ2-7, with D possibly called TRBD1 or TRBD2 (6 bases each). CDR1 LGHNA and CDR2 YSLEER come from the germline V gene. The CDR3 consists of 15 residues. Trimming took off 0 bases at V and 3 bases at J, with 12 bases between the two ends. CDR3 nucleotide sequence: TGCGCCAGCAGCCAAGATCCGGGGGCGCACTACGAGCAGTACTTC. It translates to CASSQDPGAHYEQYF.

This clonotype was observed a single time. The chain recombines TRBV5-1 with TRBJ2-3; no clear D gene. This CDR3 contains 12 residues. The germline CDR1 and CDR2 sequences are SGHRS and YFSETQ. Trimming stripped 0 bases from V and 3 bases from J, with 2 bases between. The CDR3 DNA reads TGCGCCAGCAGCTTGGATACAGATACGCAGTATTTT. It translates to CASSLDTDTQYF.

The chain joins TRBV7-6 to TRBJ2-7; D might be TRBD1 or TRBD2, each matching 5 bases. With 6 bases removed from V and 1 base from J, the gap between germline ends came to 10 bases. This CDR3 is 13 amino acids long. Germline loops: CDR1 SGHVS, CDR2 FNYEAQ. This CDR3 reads CASSRDRSYEQYF. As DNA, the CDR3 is TGTGCCAGCAGTCGGGACCGGTCCTACGAGCAGTACTTC.

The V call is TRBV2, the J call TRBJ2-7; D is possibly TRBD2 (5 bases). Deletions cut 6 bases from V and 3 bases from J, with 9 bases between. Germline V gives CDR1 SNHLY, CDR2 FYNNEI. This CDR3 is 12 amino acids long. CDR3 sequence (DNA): TGTGCCAGCAGAGGCCGGGACTACGAGCAGTACTTC. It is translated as CASRGRDYEQYF. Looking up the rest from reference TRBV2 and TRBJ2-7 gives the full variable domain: EPEVTQTPSHQVTQMGQEVILRCVPISNHLYFYWYRQILGQKVEFLVSFYNNEISEKSEIFDDQFSVERPDGSNFTLKIRSTKLEDSAMYFCASRGRDYEQYFGPGTRLTVT.

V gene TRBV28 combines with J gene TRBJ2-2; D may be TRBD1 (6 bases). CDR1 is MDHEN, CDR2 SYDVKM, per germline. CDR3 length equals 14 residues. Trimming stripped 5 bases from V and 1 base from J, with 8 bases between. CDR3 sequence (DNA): TGTGCCAGCAGTCCGACAGGGAACACCGGGGAGCTGTTTTTT. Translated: CASSPTGNTGELFF.